The 6 T cell receptor beta chains below come from one sample, sequenced in a study of blood T cell repertoires in COVID-19. This table comes from immunoSEQ multiplex PCR, and its TCRdb copy is limited to in-frame clones, with some not included. Among some 120,000 clones listed, around 90% were seen once. Sequencing was done on a sample of peripheral blood. Every receptor here comes from a man aged 55 to 69 with COVID-19, enrolled during active disease.

The chain joins TRBV5-1 to TRBJ1-2; TRBD1 matches 8 bases. V dropped 0 bases and J dropped 5; count of bases not matched to a gene: 6. The V gene's germline CDR1 is SGHRS and CDR2 YFSETQ. The CDR3 loop spans 15 amino acids. CDR3 region: CASSLVGQGGYGYTF. The CDR3 DNA reads TGCGCCAGCAGCTTGGTCGGACAGGGCGGGTATGGCTACACCTTC.

The chain has TRBV29-1 and TRBJ2-2; TRBD1 aligns across 9 bases. The CDR3 runs 13 residues. V trimming: 3 bases; J trimming: 6 bases; junction bases outside the gene matches: 2. Germline V lookup: CDR1 SQVTM, CDR2 ANQGSEA. The CDR3 nucleotides read TGCAGCGTTGAGCGGACAGGGGCCGGGGAGCTGTTTTTT. It is translated as CSVERTGAGELFF.

This sequence joins TRBV30 and TRBJ2-1; 8 bases align to TRBD1. The CDR3 runs 14 residues. Trimming at V came to 1 base and at J to 5 bases, leaving 4 bases not matched to a gene. In germline, CDR1 is GTSNPN, CDR2 SVGIG (reference sequence). The CDR3 bases are TGTGCCTGGAGTGGACAGGGGCCCGACAATGAGCAGTTCTTC. This encodes CAWSGQGPDNEQFF.

The rearrangement joins TRBV19 to TRBJ1-3, with TRBD1 matching over 7 bases. CDR3 length: 15 residues. Germline loops: CDR1 LNHDA, CDR2 SQIVND (reference sequence). Trimming removed 5 bases from V and 2 bases from J; junction bases left unmatched: 6. CDR3: CASSLTGSPGNTIYF. The CDR3 bases are TGTGCCAGTAGTTTGACAGGGTCCCCTGGAAACACCATATATTTT.

This chain joins TRBV6-5 and TRBJ2-4, with D maybe TRBD1 (7 bases). V was clipped by 0 bases and J by 8 bases, with 11 bases between them. Germline CDR1 and CDR2: MNHEY and SVGAGI. The CDR3 totals 14 residues. The CDR3 coding sequence is TGTGCCAGCAGTTACTCGCGGGACAGAGACATTCAGTACTTC. Its protein is CASSYSRDRDIQYF.

This clone appeared a single time. The genes are TRBV15 and TRBJ2-1, with 9 nucleotides matching TRBD2. J gave up 13 bases and V 1 base, and 8 bases lay outside the gene matches. The CDR3 spans 14 residues. Germline V lookup: CDR1 LNHNV, CDR2 YYDKDF (reference sequence). The CDR3 spells CATSRAASGVGQFF. CDR3 in DNA: TGTGCCACCAGCAGAGCTGCTAGCGGGGTCGGTCAGTTCTTC. Looking up the rest from reference TRBV15 and TRBJ2-1 gives the full variable domain: DAMVIQNPRYQVTQFGKPVTLSCSQTLNHNVMYWYQQKSSQAPKLLFHYYDKDFNNEADTPDNFQSRRPNTSFCFLDIRSPGLGDTAMYLCATSRAASGVGQFFGPGTRLTVL.